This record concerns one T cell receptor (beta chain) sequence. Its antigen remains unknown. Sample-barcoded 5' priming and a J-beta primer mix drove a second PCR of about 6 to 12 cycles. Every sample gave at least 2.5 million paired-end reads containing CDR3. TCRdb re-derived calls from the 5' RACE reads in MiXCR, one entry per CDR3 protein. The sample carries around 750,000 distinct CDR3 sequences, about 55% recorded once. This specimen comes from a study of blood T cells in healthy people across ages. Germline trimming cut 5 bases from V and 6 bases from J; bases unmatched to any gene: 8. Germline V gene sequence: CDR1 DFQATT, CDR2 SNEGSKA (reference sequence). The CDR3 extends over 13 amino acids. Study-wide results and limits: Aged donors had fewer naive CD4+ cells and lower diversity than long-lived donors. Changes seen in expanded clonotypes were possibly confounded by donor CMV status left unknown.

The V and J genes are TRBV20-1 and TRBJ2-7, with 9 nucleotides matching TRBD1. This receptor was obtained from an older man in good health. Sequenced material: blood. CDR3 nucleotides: TGCAGTGCTCCTGGACAGGGGATGGTCGAGCAGTACTTC. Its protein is CSAPGQGMVEQYF.